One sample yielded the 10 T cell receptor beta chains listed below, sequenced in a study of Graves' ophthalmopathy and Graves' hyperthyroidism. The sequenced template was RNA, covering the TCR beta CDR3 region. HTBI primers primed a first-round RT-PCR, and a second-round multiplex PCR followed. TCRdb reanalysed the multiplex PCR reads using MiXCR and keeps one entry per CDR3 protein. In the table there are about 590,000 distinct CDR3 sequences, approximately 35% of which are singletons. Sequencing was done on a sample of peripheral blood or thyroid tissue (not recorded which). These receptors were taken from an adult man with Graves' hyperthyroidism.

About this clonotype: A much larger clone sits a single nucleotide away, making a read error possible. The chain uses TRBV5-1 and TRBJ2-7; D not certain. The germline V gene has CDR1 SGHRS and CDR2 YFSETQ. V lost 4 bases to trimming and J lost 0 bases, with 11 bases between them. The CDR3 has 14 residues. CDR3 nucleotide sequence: TGCGCCAGCAGCGAGCAGCTGAACTCCTACGAGCAGTACTTC. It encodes CASSEQLNSYEQYF.

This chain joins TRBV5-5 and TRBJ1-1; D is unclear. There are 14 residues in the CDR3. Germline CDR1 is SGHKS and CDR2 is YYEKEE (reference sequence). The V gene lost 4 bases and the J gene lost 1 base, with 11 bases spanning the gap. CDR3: CASSPVPGNTEAFF. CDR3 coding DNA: TGTGCCAGCAGCCCTGTGCCAGGGAACACTGAAGCTTTCTTT.

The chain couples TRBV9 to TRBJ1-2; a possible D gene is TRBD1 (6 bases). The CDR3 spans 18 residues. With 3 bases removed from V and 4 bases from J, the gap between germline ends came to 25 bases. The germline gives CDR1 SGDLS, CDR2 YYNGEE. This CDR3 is CASSGRLAAGASVYGYTF. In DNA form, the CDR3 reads TGTGCCAGCAGCGGACGACTAGCGGCGGGGGCTAGTGTCTATGGCTACACCTTC.

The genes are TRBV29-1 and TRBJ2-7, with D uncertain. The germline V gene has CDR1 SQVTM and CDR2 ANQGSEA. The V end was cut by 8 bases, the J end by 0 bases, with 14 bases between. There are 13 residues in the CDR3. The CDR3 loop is CSSYSTPSYEQYF. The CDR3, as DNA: TGCAGCAGTTACTCGACACCCTCCTACGAGCAGTACTTC.

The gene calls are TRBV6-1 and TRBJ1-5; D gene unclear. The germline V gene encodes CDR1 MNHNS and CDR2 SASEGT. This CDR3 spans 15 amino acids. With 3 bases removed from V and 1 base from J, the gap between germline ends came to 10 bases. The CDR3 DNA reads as TGTGCCAGCAGTGATGTTCCGAGAAGCAATCAGCCCCAGCATTTT. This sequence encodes CASSDVPRSNQPQHF.

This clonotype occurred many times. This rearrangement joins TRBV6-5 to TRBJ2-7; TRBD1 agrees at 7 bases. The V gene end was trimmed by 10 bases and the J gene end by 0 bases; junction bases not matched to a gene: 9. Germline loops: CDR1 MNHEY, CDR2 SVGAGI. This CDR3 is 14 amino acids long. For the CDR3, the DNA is TGTGCCACTACAGGGGCGAAGAGCTCCTACGAGCAGTACTTC. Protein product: CATTGAKSSYEQYF.

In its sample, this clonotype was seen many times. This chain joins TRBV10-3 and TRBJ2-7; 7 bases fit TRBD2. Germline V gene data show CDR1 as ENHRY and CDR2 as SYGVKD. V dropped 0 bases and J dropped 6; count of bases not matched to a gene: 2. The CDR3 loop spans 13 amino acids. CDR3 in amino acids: CAISESASGEQYF. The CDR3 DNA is TGTGCCATCAGTGAGTCGGCTAGCGGCGAGCAGTACTTC.

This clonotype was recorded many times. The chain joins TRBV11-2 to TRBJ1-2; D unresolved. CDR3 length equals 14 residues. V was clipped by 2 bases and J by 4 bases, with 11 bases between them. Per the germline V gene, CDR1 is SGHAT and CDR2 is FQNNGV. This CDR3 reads CASSLRANSYGYTF. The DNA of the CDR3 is TGTGCCAGCAGCTTACGGGCCAACAGCTATGGCTACACCTTC.

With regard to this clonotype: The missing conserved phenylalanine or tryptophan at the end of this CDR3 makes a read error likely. The CDR3 is CASSEGRKWGRDTGELFL. The DNA for the CDR3 is TGTGCCAGCAGTGAAGGGAGGAAGTGGGGGCGCGACACCGGGGAGCTGTTTCTT. The chain has TRBV2 and TRBJ2-2, with D perhaps TRBD1 (6 bases). The CDR3 runs to 18 residues. The V and J ends lost 1 base and 3 bases respectively, with 18 bases between them. CDR1 is SNHLY and CDR2 is FYNNEI in the germline V gene.

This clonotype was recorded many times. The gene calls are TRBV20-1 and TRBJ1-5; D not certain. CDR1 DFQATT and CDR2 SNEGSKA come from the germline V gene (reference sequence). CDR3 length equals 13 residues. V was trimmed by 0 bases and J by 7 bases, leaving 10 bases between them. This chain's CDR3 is CSAREPLRQPQHF. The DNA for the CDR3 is TGCAGTGCTAGAGAGCCCTTGAGGCAGCCCCAGCATTTT.